The clone carrying this T cell receptor (beta chain) was seen a handful of times. Its target is unknown. The data were obtained in a study of blood T cells in healthy people across ages. The overall study: There was about one barcoded beta molecule captured by template switching per two T cells.

Germline V lookup: CDR1 DFQATT, CDR2 SNEGSKA (reference sequence). The CDR3 loop spans 13 amino acids. Deletions cut 5 bases from V and 9 bases from J, with 18 bases between. Findings and caveats of the study: TCR beta diversity was tightly associated with the proportion of naive T cells.

Sample-barcoded 5' priming and a J-beta primer mix drove a second PCR of about 6 to 12 cycles. TCRdb re-called the 5' RACE reads through MiXCR, storing one row per CDR3 protein. The sample lists fewer than 900,000 distinct CDR3 sequences, about 40% occurring once. Sequencing was carried out using blood. This sequence was found in a woman aged 60-75 years in good health. The rearrangement joins TRBV20-1 to TRBJ2-3; tentatively, D is TRBD1 or TRBD2 (5 bases each). The CDR3 DNA reads as TGCAGTGCTGGGGACCCCGGAGTAAGAACGCAGTATTTT. Translated: CSAGDPGVRTQYF.